This T cell receptor (beta chain) was identified in a study of T-cell memory formation after mild COVID-19. Study context: There were largely donor-specific TCR clusters.

This clonotype appeared a few times. TCRdb re-analysed the 5' RACE reads in MiXCR, keeping a single row per CDR3 protein. The sample carries 250,000 to 300,000 distinct CDR3 sequences, around 15% recorded once. The germline gives CDR1 SGHRS, CDR2 YFSETQ. Trimming took 4 bases from V and 0 from J, leaving 15 bases between them. The CDR3 has 16 amino acids. This clonotype was obtained from a man aged 18 to 29 who had mild COVID-19 (a few samples of this study predate the infection). Cell type and time point are not known. The sample was PBMCs or a T cell subset sorted from them (not recorded which). The rearrangement joins TRBV5-1 to TRBJ2-3; D could derive from TRBD1 or TRBD2 (6 bases each). The CDR3 loop reads CASSPRGETSTDTQYF. The CDR3 coding sequence is TGCGCCAGCAGCCCTAGGGGGGAGACAAGCACAGATACGCAGTATTTT.